What follows is one T cell receptor (beta chain) and its context. Per germline, CDR1 SGHDN and CDR2 FVKESK. The trim removed 1 base at V and 0 bases at J, leaving 3 bases unmatched. The CDR3 is 15 amino acids. The assay was immunoSEQ multiplex PCR, and TCRdb's table has in-frame clones only and misses some. This table has about 86,000 clones, approximately 90% appearing once. These data are taken from a study of blood T cell repertoires in COVID-19. Material: PBMCs or T cells enriched from blood (not recorded which). This TCR came from a woman aged 45-59 years with acute COVID-19. The chain is built from TRBV14 and TRBJ2-7; 7 nucleotides align to TRBD2. The CDR3 protein is CASSQVGGSSYEQYF. The CDR3 bases are TGTGCCAGCAGCCAAGTTGGCGGGAGCTCCTACGAGCAGTACTTC.